The clone carrying this T cell receptor (beta chain) has ten or more counts. Its antigen is not identified. The read gets to within 3 residues of the CDR3 end, and the germline J gene fills in the rest. Only in-frame clones appear in the TCRdb table, and some are missing; sequencing was by immunoSEQ multiplex PCR. The repertoire consists of about 34,000 clones, none detected only once. The CDR3 length is 14 residues. Looked up from germline, CDR1 is SQVTM and CDR2 is ANQGSEA. The trim removed 8 bases at V and 2 bases at J, leaving 11 bases unmatched. The data belong to a study of T cell clonality in common variable immunodeficiency. Findings and caveats of the study: CVID subjects had higher TCRbeta clonality than healthy controls, most marked in about a third.

Source material: peripheral blood mononuclear cells. This sequence joins TRBV29-1 and TRBJ1-2; 7 bases align to TRBD1. The receptor's source is a person aged 18 to 70 in good health. CDR3 bases read: TGCAGCACCCAGAACAGGGGATCAAACTATGGC. Protein: CSTQNRGSNYG. The CDR3 reads in full as CSTQNRGSNYGYTF.